Listed here is a single TCR beta chain. The CDR3 is 13 residues long. The ends were cut back, 2 bases at V and 5 bases at J, with 9 bases in the middle. Germline CDR1 SGHDN, CDR2 FVKESK. In Seattle, patients joined the study during active infection and were tracked longitudinally. Authors' analysis steps: Reference gene primer amplification yielded estimated nucleated cell counts. Here immunoSEQ multiplex PCR was the method, and the copy in TCRdb shows in-frame clones only, minus some. The V and J calls and clone size come from that table; D and trimming were worked out from the DNA. The data hold around 50,000 clones, with 70% to 85% observed a single time. This sample is drawn from a study of blood T cell repertoires in COVID-19. Study information: Spain, Italy and the United States supplied samples that represented acute and convalescent COVID-19.

Sequencing was performed on peripheral blood. The TCR originated in an elderly man with COVID-19, enrolled during active disease. The chain uses TRBV14 and TRBJ1-2; D gene ambiguous. This CDR3 reads CASSQSEKYGYTF. The CDR3 DNA reads as TGTGCCAGCAGCCAATCGGAGAAATATGGCTACACCTTC. Supplemented by reference TRBV14 and TRBJ1-2, the full variable domain reads EAGVTQFPSHSVIEKGQTVTLRCDPISGHDNLYWYRRVMGKEIKFLLHFVKESKQDESGMPNNRFLAERTGGTYSTLKVQPAELEDSGVYFCASSQSEKYGYTFGSGTRLTVV.